This TCR beta chain was captured in a study of shared clonotypes between healthy human individuals. On the study more broadly: CD8 memory received one plate per donor, CD8 naive two, CD4 memory three and CD4 naive three.

Clones were read by immunoSEQ multiplex PCR, and TCRdb kept only the in-frame ones, dropping some. Found here are some 2,400,000 clones, under 97% of them singletons; the top ten hold over 0.1%. Study-wide results and limits: Sample collection involved blood only; tissue repertoires are likely different. Across four donors, naive CD4 shared about 5%, naive CD8 more than 3%, memory CD4 over 2%, memory CD8 around 0.36%. A small donor pool kept down the genetic and exposure-history diversity that was represented.

Of note for this clone: Antigen unknown.

Germline V gives CDR1 LGHNA, CDR2 YSLEER. V lost 0 bases, J lost 2 bases, and 8 bases lay in between. This CDR3 comprises 14 residues. Specimen: naive CD4+ T cells sorted from blood. Subset of the sample: CD45RA+ positively selected. The chain employs TRBV4-3 and TRBJ2-7; possibly TRBD2 for D (5 bases). This sequence was found in a man between 18 and 29 years old in good health. This CDR3 is CASSQDQLAYEQYF. The CDR3 coding sequence is TGCGCCAGCAGCCAAGATCAACTAGCCTACGAGCAGTACTTC.